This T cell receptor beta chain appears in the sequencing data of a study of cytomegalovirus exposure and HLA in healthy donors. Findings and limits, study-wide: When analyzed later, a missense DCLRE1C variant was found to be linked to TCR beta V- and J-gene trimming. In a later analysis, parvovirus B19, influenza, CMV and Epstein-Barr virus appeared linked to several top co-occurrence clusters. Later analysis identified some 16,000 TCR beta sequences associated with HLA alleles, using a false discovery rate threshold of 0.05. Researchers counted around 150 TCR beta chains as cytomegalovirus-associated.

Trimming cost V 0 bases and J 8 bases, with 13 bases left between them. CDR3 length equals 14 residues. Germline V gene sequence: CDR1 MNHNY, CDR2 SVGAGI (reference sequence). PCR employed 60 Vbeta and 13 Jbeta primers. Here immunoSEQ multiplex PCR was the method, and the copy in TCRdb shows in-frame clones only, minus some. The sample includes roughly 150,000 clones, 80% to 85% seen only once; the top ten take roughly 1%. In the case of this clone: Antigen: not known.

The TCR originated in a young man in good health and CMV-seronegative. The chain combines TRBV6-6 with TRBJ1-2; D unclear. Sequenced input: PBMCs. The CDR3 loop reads CASSYSSATQGYTF. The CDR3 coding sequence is TGTGCCAGCAGTTACTCTTCGGCAACACAGGGCTACACCTTC.